A selection of T cell receptor beta chains follows, all from one sample in a study of long-term antiretroviral therapy in people with HIV. The repertoire was sequenced with immunoSEQ multiplex PCR; TCRdb's copy has only in-frame clones and lacks some. The profile covers approximately 34,000 clones, with around 83% appearing a single time and roughly 5.8% taken by the ten largest. Material: unsorted PBMCs, obtained 1 year after starting antiretroviral therapy. The receptors stem from a man aged 18 to 29 with HIV. Each CDR3 is given with its conserved first and last residue. D genes are given only for firm matches. Clone size is given for some rows only: seen once, a few or many times, or a class if the clone is expanded.

d_call	v_call	j_call	clone_size	cdr3_aa	cdr3_nt
TRBD1	TRBV5-1	TRBJ1-1	-	CASSLGDSSSNTEAFF	TGCGCCAGCAGCTTGGGGGACAGCTCCTCGAACACTGAAGCTTTCTTT
-	TRBV13	TRBJ1-6	-	CASSPPGGNSPLHF	TGTGCCAGCAGCCCCCCGGGTGGTAATTCACCCCTCCACTTT
-	TRBV4-1	TRBJ2-7	-	CASSHAVSPSYEQYF	TGCGCCAGCAGCCACGCGGTCAGCCCCTCCTACGAGCAGTACTTC
-	TRBV6-5	TRBJ2-3	-	CASSPSGAPDTQYF	TGTGCCAGCAGTCCCTCGGGGGCCCCAGATACGCAGTATTTT
TRBD2	TRBV10-2	TRBJ2-3	-	CASSGGLAGFTDTQYF	TGCGCCAGTTCCGGAGGACTAGCGGGGTTCACAGATACGCAGTATTTT
TRBD2	TRBV6-5	TRBJ2-1	-	CASGREGYNEQFF	TGTGCCAGCGGCCGGGAGGGATACAATGAGCAGTTCTTC
TRBD2	TRBV27	TRBJ2-1	once	CASSWEGKVEQFF	TGTGCCAGCAGTTGGGAGGGGAAAGTTGAGCAGTTCTTC
TRBD2	TRBV7-6	TRBJ2-2	-	CASSYLEVRSSGANTGELFF	TGTGCCAGCAGCTACCTAGAGGTTCGGTCTAGCGGAGCGAACACCGGGGAGCTGTTTTTT
-	TRBV9	TRBJ2-7	-	CASSGQHSYEQYF	TGTGCCAGCAGCGGACAGCACTCCTACGAGCAGTACTTC
-	TRBV2	TRBJ1-1	-	CASTHPRELNTEAFF	TGTGCCAGCACTCATCCCCGGGAATTGAACACTGAAGCTTTCTTT
-	TRBV4-1	TRBJ2-2	-	CASSQVGGTGELFF	TGCGCCAGCAGCCAAGTTGGGGGAACCGGGGAGCTGTTTTTT
TRBD2	TRBV5-1	TRBJ2-3	-	CASSPSGPTDTQYF	TGCGCCAGTTCGCCTAGCGGACCCACAGATACGCAGTATTTT
TRBD1	TRBV6-1	TRBJ2-7	-	CASSEGQGAFYEQYF	TGTGCCAGCAGTGAAGGACAGGGGGCTTTCTACGAGCAGTACTTC
TRBD1	TRBV6-1	TRBJ2-1	-	CASSERGQTPEQFF	TGTGCCAGCAGTGAAAGGGGACAGACACCTGAGCAGTTCTTC
-	TRBV11-2	TRBJ2-3	-	CASSSGTDTQYF	TGTGCCAGCAGCTCGGGGACCGATACGCAGTATTTT
TRBD2	TRBV5-4	TRBJ2-1	-	CASRDLTSGGDNEQFF	TGTGCCAGCAGAGACTTGACTAGCGGGGGGGACAATGAGCAGTTCTTC
-	TRBV18	TRBJ1-5	-	CASSPGPNQPQHF	TGTGCCAGCTCACCTGGTCCGAATCAGCCCCAGCATTTT
-	TRBV6-6	TRBJ2-7	-	CASKGPANEQYF	TGTGCCAGCAAAGGCCCCGCGAACGAGCAGTACTTC
-	TRBV5-4	TRBJ1-2	few	CASSGGGMVGYTF	TGTGCCAGCAGCGGGGGGGGAATGGTTGGCTACACCTTC
-	TRBV7-9	TRBJ1-4	-	CASSLGVALLFF	TGTGCCAGCAGCTTAGGGGTGGCTTTACTGTTTTTT
-	TRBV4-1	TRBJ1-1	-	CASSLLLGVTGTEAFF	TGCGCCAGCAGCCTCCTCCTGGGGGTAACGGGCACTGAAGCTTTCTTT
-	TRBV12-5	TRBJ2-1	once	CASGLSGAMSNQFF	TGTGCTAGTGGTTTGTCAGGAGCAATGAGCAATCAGTTCTTC
TRBD1	TRBV7-9	TRBJ2-2	-	CASSYWTGRSTGELFF	TGTGCCAGCAGCTATTGGACAGGGAGGAGCACCGGGGAGCTGTTTTTT
-	TRBV6-5	TRBJ1-2	-	CASSYPGGYGYTF	TGTGCCAGCAGTTACCCCGGGGGGTATGGCTACACCTTC
-	TRBV6-6	TRBJ1-1	-	CASQEVGFMNTEAFF	TGTGCCAGCCAGGAGGTGGGTTTCATGAACACTGAAGCTTTCTTT
TRBD1	TRBV7-9	TRBJ1-4	-	CASSPRDRGLEELFF	TGTGCCAGCAGCCCCCGGGACAGGGGGCTGGAGGAACTGTTTTTT
-	TRBV6-5	TRBJ1-1	-	CASSYAGGRAFF	TGTGCCAGCAGCTATGCCGGAGGGCGAGCTTTCTTT
-	TRBV9	TRBJ2-7	-	CASSVEGGRVYEQYF	TGTGCCAGCAGCGTAGAGGGGGGCAGGGTTTACGAGCAGTACTTC
TRBD2	TRBV27	TRBJ2-3	-	CASAGLVSTDTQYF	TGTGCCAGCGCGGGACTAGTAAGCACAGATACGCAGTATTTT
-	TRBV5-1	TRBJ2-5	-	CASSRGQGRETQYF	TGCGCCAGCAGCCGGGGTCAGGGGCGAGAGACCCAGTACTTC
-	TRBV6-1	TRBJ2-5	-	CASTLGRDGETQYF	TGTGCCAGCACCCTCGGACGGGATGGAGAGACCCAGTACTTC
TRBD2	TRBV13	TRBJ2-5	few	CASSLEEASGGFQETQYF	TGTGCCAGCAGCTTAGAGGAGGCTAGCGGGGGGTTTCAGGAGACCCAGTACTTC
TRBD1	TRBV5-6	TRBJ1-1	-	CASSSRDRMNTEAFF	TGTGCCAGCAGCTCCCGGGACAGAATGAACACTGAAGCTTTCTTT
-	TRBV5-4	TRBJ2-1	-	CASSFSPSSYNEQFF	TGTGCCAGCAGCTTCTCTCCGAGCTCCTACAATGAGCAGTTCTTC
-	TRBV4-3	TRBJ1-1	-	CASSQGLGAGNTEAFF	TGCGCCAGCAGCCAAGGTCTTGGGGCAGGGAACACTGAAGCTTTCTTT
-	TRBV5-8	TRBJ2-6	-	CASSLLGRPSGANVLTF	TGTGCCAGCAGCTTGTTGGGACGCCCCTCTGGGGCCAACGTCCTGACTTTC
-	TRBV5-8	TRBJ2-3	-	CASSLYPQGLTTDTQYF	TGTGCCAGCAGCTTGTATCCACAGGGCCTAACCACAGATACGCAGTATTTT
-	TRBV5-4	TRBJ1-1	-	CASSWRDPGTEAFF	TGTGCCAGCAGCTGGCGGGATCCTGGCACTGAAGCTTTCTTT
TRBD2	TRBV19	TRBJ2-3	-	CASSIGGGPADTQYF	TGTGCCAGTAGTATAGGGGGAGGGCCTGCAGATACGCAGTATTTT
-	TRBV7-9	TRBJ2-3	-	CASSSGGAGFPPDTQYF	TGTGCCAGCAGCTCTGGGGGGGCAGGGTTCCCCCCAGATACGCAGTATTTT
-	TRBV11-2	TRBJ1-1	-	CASSSQRRGYTEAFF	TGTGCCAGCAGCTCCCAACGACGGGGGTACACTGAAGCTTTCTTT
TRBD2	TRBV9	TRBJ2-1	-	CASSQRLAGVREQFF	TGTGCCAGCAGTCAACGACTAGCGGGGGTGCGTGAGCAGTTCTTC
-	TRBV15	TRBJ2-2	once	CATSRIGASPGELFF	TGTGCCACCAGCAGGATCGGGGCTTCCCCCGGGGAGCTGTTTTTT
-	TRBV7-9	TRBJ1-3	few	CASSVYTGSSGNTIYF	TGTGCCAGCAGCGTATATACAGGGTCCTCTGGAAACACCATATATTTT
-	TRBV5-6	TRBJ1-2	few	CASSPGQGNYGYTF	TGTGCCAGCAGCCCGGGGCAGGGGAACTATGGCTACACCTTC
-	TRBV5-6	TRBJ2-7	few	CASSSWTYSYEQYF	TGTGCCAGCAGCTCCTGGACGTATTCCTACGAGCAGTACTTC
TRBD2	TRBV11-2	TRBJ2-3	-	CASSFRAGSSTDTQYF	TGTGCCAGCAGCTTTAGAGCGGGATCTAGCACAGATACGCAGTATTTT
-	TRBV16	TRBJ1-1	-	CASSHIYTEAFF	TGTGCCAGCAGCCATATTTACACTGAAGCTTTCTTT
-	TRBV6-5	TRBJ1-1	-	CASSPPGLTEAFF	TGTGCCAGCAGCCCCCCTGGGCTCACTGAAGCTTTCTTT
-	TRBV11-2	TRBJ2-2	-	CASRYSTGELFF	TGTGCCAGCAGGTACAGCACCGGGGAGCTGTTTTTT
-	TRBV7-9	TRBJ2-7	-	CASSRRGWAAPYEQYF	TGTGCCAGCAGCCGACGAGGTTGGGCGGCCCCCTACGAGCAGTACTTC
-	TRBV6-5	TRBJ2-7	-	CASSYRSGRSSYEQYF	TGTGCCAGCAGTTACCGCTCGGGGAGGAGCTCCTACGAGCAGTACTTC
-	TRBV29-1	TRBJ1-2	few	CSAEGQPTSYGYTF	TGCAGCGCCGAGGGGCAGCCAACTTCCTATGGCTACACCTTC
TRBD1	TRBV27	TRBJ2-7	-	CASSSVGTAYEQYF	TGTGCCAGCAGTTCTGTGGGGACAGCTTACGAGCAGTACTTC
-	TRBV7-7	TRBJ1-4	few	CASSSGPREKLFF	TGTGCCAGCAGCTCCGGCCCGAGGGAAAAACTGTTTTTT
TRBD1	TRBV25-1	TRBJ1-2	once	CASTRTGGGYTF	TGTGCCAGCACTAGGACAGGGGGCGGCTACACCTTC
TRBD1	TRBV29-1	TRBJ2-3	-	CSVETGTSSTDTQYF	TGCAGCGTTGAGACAGGGACCTCTAGCACAGATACGCAGTATTTT